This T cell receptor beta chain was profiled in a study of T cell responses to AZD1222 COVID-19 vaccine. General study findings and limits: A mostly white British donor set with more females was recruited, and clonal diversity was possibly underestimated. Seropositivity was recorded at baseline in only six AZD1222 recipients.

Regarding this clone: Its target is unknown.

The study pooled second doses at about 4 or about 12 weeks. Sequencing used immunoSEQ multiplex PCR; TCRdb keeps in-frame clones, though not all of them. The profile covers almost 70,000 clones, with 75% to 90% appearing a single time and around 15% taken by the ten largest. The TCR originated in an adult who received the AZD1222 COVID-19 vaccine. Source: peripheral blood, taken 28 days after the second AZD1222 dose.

The DNA of the CDR3 is TGTGCCAGCTGGAGAGGCCTGAAGCAGTTCTTC. As protein: CASWRGLKQFF. The chain joins TRBV2 to TRBJ2-1, with D unclear. Per the germline V gene, CDR1 is SNHLY and CDR2 is FYNNEI. With 8 bases removed from V and 11 bases from J, the gap between germline ends came to 13 bases. CDR3 length equals 11 residues.